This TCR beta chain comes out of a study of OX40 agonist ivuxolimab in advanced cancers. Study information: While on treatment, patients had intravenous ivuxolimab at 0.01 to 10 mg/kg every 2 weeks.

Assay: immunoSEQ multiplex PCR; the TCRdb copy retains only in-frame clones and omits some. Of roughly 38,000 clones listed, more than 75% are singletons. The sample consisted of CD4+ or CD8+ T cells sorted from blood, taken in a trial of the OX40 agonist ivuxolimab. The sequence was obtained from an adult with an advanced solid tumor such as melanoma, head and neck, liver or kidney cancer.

The CDR3 loop is CASSQDKAGAQSYEQYF. CDR3 coding DNA: TGCGCCAGCAGCCAAGATAAGGCGGGGGCCCAAAGCTACGAGCAGTACTTC. V and J are TRBV4-1 and TRBJ2-7; TRBD2 is a possible D gene (7 bases). Germline-derived CDR1 and CDR2 are MGHRA and YSYEKL. Trimming took off 0 bases at V and 3 bases at J, with 18 bases between the two ends. The CDR3 sequence is 17 residues long.